This entry features one TCR beta chain sequence. These data belong to a study of T cell responses to AZD1222 COVID-19 vaccine. This CDR3 region has 15 residues. Germline V lookup: CDR1 SNHLY, CDR2 FYNNEI. V was shortened by 6 bases and J by 4 bases, with 18 bases between the two germline ends. TCRdb keeps only in-frame clones here, not all; method: immunoSEQ multiplex PCR. The sample has some 130,000 clones; 70% to 90% are singletons. The chain combines TRBV2 with TRBJ1-2; no firm D call. This sequence originates from an adult in good health. The material sequenced was peripheral blood, taken on day 0 of AZD1222 vaccination. Written as DNA, the CDR3 is TGTGCCAGCAGGTCCGGGCTCGAATCGGTCTATGGCTACACCTTC. Encoded protein: CASRSGLESVYGYTF.